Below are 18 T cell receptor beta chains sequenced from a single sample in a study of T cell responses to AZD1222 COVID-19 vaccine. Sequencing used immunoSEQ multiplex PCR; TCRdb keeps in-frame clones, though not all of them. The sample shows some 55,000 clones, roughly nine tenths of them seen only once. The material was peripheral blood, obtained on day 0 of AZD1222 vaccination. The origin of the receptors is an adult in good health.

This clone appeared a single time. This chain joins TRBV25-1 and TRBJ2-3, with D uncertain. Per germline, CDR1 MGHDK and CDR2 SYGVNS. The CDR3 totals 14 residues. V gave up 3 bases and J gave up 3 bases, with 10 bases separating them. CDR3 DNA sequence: TGTGCCAGCAGTGACGTGGGCAGGACAGATACGCAGTATTTT. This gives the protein CASSDVGRTDTQYF.

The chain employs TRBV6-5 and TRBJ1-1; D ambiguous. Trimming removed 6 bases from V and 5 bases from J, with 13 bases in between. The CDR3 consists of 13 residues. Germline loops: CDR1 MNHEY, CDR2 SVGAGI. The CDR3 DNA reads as TGTGCCAGCAGAGCCTTTGGTGTGACTGAAGCTTTCTTT. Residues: CASRAFGVTEAFF.

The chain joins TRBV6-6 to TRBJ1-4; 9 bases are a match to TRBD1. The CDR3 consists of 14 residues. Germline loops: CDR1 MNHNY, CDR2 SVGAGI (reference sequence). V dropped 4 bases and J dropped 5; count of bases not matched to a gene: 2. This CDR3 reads CASSFGQGNEKLFF. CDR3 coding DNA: TGTGCCAGCAGTTTCGGACAGGGGAATGAAAAACTGTTTTTT.

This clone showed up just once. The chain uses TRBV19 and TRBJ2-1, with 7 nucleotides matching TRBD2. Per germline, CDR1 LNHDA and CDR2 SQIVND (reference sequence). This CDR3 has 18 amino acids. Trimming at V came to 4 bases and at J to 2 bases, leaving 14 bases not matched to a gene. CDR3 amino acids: CASSSRGRAFFPYNEQFF. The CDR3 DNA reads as TGTGCCAGTAGTAGTCGGGGGAGGGCCTTTTTCCCCTACAATGAGCAGTTCTTC.

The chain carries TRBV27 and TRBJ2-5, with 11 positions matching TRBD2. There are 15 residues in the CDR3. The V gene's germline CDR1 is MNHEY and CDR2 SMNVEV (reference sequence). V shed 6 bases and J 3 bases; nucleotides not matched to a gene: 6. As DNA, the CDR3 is TGTGCCAGCAGGGGACTAGCGGCAGGAGAAGAGACCCAGTACTTC. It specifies CASRGLAAGEETQYF.

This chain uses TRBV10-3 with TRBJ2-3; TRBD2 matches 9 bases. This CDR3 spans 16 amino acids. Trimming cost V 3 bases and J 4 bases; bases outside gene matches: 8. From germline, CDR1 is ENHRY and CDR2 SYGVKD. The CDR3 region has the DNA TGTGCCATCAGTGAAGGGTTAGCGGGAGTCGCAGATACGCAGTATTTT. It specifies CAISEGLAGVADTQYF.

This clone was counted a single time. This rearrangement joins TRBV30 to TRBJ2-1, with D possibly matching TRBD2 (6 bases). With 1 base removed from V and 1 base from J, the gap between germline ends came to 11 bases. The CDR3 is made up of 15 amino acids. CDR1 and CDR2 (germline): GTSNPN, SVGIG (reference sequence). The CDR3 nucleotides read TGTGCCTGGAGTGGTCGGAGCGGGTCCTACAATGAGCAGTTCTTC. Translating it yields CAWSGRSGSYNEQFF.

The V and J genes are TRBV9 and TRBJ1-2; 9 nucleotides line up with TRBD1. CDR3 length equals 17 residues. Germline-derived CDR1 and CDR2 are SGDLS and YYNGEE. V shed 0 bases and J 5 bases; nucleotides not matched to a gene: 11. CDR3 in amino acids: CASSVVPMTGGRYGYTF. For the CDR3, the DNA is TGTGCCAGCAGCGTAGTACCCATGACAGGGGGGCGGTATGGCTACACCTTC.

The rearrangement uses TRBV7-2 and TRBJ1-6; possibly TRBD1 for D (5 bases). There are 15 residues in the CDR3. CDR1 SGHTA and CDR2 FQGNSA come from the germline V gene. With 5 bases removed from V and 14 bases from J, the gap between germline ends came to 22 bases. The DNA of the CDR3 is TGTGCCAGCAGCCCGGTCCCCGGGGCCCAAGGAGCCCTCCACTTT. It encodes CASSPVPGAQGALHF.

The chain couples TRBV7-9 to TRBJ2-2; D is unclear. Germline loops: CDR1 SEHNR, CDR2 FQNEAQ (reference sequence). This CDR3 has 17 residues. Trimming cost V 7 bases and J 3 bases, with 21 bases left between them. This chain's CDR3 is CASTPGVGVKDTGELFF. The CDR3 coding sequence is TGTGCCAGCACCCCTGGGGTAGGCGTAAAGGACACCGGGGAGCTGTTTTTT.

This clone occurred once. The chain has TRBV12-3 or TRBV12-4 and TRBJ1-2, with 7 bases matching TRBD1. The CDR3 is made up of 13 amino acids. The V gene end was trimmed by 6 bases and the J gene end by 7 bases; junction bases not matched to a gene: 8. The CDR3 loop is CASRLTGSLGYTF. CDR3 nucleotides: TGTGCCAGCAGACTGACAGGGTCTCTTGGCTACACCTTC.

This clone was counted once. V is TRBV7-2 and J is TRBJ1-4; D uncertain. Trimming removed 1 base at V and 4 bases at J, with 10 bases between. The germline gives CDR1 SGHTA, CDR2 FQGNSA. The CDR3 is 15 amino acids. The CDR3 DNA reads TGTGCCAGCAGCTTAGTAGGCAGGCTTAATGAAAAACTGTTTTTT. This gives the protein CASSLVGRLNEKLFF. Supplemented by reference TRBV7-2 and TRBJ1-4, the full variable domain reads GAGVSQSPSNKVTEKGKDVELRCDPISGHTALYWYRQSLGQGLEFLIYFQGNSAPDKSGLPSDRFSAERTGGSVSTLTIQRTQQEDSAVYLCASSLVGRLNEKLFFGSGTQLSVL.

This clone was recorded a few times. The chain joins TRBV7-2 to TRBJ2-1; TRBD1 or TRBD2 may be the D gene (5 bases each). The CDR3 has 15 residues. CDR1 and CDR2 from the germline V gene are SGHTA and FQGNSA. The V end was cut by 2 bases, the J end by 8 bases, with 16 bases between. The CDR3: CASSLFGTGRDEQFF. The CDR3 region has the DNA TGTGCCAGCAGCTTATTCGGGACGGGTCGGGATGAGCAGTTCTTC.

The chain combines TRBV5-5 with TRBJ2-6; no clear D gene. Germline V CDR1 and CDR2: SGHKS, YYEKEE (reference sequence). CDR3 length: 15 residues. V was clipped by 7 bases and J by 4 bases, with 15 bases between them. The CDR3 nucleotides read TGTGCCAGCGTCCCGGTCCCTCTGGGGGCCAACGTCCTGACTTTC. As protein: CASVPVPLGANVLTF.

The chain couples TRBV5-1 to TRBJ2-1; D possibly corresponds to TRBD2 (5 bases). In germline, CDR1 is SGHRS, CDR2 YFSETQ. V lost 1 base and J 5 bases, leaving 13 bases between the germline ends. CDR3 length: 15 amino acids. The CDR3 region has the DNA TGCGCCAGCAGCTTGTACCGGGGTACTGACAATGAGCAGTTCTTC. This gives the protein CASSLYRGTDNEQFF.

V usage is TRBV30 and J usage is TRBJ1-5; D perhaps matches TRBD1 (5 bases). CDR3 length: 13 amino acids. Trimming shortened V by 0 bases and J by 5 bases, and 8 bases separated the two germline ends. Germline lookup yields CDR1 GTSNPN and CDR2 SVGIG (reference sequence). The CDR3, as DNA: TGTGCCTGGAGTGTGACAGCGGATCAGCCCCAGCATTTT. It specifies CAWSVTADQPQHF.

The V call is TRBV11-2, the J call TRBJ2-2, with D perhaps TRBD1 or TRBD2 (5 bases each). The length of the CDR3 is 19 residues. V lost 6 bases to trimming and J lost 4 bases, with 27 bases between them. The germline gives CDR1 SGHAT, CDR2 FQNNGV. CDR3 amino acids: CASRRRAGDGVRGTGELFF. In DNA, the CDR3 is TGTGCCAGCAGACGACGGGCCGGGGACGGGGTCCGGGGCACCGGGGAGCTGTTTTTT. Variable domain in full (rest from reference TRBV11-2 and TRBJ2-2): EAGVAQSPRYKIIEKRQSVAFWCNPISGHATLYWYQQILGQGPKLLIQFQNNGVVDDSQLPKDRFSAERLKGVDSTLKIQPAKLEDSAVYLCASRRRAGDGVRGTGELFFGEGSRLTVL.

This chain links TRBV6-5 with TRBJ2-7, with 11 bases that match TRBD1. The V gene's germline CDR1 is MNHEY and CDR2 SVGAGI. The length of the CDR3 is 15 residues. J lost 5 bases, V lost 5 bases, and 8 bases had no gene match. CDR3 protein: CASSPPGQGGHEQYF. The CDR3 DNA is TGTGCCAGCAGTCCCCCGGGACAGGGGGGCCACGAGCAGTACTTC.